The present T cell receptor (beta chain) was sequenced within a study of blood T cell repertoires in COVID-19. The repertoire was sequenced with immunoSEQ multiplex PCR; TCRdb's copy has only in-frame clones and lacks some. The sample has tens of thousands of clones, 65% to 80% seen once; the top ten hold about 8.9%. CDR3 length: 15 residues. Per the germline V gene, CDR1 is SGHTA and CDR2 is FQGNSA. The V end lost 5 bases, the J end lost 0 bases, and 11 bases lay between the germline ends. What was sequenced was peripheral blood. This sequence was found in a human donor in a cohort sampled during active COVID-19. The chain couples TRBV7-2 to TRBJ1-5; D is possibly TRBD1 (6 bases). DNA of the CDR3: TGTGCCAGCAGCACCACAGGGTTTAGCAATCAGCCCCAGCATTTT. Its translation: CASSTTGFSNQPQHF. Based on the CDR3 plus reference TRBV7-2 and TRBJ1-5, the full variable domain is GAGVSQSPSNKVTEKGKDVELRCDPISGHTALYWYRQSLGQGLEFLIYFQGNSAPDKSGLPSDRFSAERTGGSVSTLTIQRTQQEDSAVYLCASSTTGFSNQPQHFGDGTRLSIL.